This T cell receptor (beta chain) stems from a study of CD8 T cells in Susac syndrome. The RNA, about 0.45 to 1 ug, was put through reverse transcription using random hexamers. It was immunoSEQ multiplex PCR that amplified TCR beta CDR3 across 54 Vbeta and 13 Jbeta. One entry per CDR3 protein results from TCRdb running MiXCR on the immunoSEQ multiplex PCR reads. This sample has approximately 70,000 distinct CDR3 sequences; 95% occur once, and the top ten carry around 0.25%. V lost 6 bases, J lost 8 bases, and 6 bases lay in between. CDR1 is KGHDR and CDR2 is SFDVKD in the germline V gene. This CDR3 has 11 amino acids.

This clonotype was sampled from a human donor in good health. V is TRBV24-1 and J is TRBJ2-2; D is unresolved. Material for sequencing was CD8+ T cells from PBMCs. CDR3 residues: CATSRRGELFF. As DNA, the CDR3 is TGTGCCACCAGTCGGAGAGGGGAGCTGTTTTTT.